This T cell receptor beta chain was sequenced for a study of T-cell memory formation after mild COVID-19. Overall study: Largely, the TCR clusters proved donor specific. Study conclusions and caveats: The study detected some responding clones in pre-infection memory, suggesting cross-reactive memory joined.

Employing constant-segment primers, 5'RACE generated TCR alpha and TCR beta cDNA libraries bearing sample barcodes and UMIs. TCRdb redid the calling of the 5' RACE reads with MiXCR, one entry per CDR3 protein. Of roughly 370,000 distinct CDR3 sequences listed, roughly 15% are singletons. CDR3 size: 14 residues. Trimming took off 6 bases at V and 6 bases at J, with 17 bases between the two ends. In germline, CDR1 is MNHEY, CDR2 SVGAGI. About this clonotype: Its antigen is not known.

This sequence joins TRBV6-5 and TRBJ1-2; no definite D call. The sample consisted of PBMCs or a T cell subset sorted from them (not recorded which). The sequence came from a young man who had mild COVID-19 (a few samples of this study predate the infection). Cell type and time point are not known. Here the CDR3 reads CASRESDRLNGYTF. In DNA, the CDR3 is TGTGCCAGCAGGGAATCCGACCGACTGAATGGCTACACCTTC.